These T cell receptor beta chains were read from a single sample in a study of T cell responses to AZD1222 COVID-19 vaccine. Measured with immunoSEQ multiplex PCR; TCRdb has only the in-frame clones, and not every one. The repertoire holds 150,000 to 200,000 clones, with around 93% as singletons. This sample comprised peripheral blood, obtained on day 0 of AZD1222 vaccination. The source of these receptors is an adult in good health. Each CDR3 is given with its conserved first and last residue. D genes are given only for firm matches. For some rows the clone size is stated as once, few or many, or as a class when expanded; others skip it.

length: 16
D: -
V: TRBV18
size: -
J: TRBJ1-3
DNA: TGTGCCAGCTCAACTGGGACACTCCCAATCGGAAACACCATATATTTT
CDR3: CASSTGTLPIGNTIYF

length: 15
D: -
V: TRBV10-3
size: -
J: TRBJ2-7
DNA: TGTGCCATCAGTGAGTCGACAGGTAACGGGTACGAGCAGTACTTC
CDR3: CAISESTGNGYEQYF

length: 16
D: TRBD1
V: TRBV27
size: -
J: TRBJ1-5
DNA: TGTGCCAGCAGTTCCGGGGACAGGGAAAGCAATCAGCCCCAGCATTTT
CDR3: CASSSGDRESNQPQHF

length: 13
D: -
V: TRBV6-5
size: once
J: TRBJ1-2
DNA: TGTGCCACCCAACGGTGGTCTTCCTATGGCTACACCTTC
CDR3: CATQRWSSYGYTF

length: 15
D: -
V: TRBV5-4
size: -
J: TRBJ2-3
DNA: TGTGCCAGCAGCTTAGGTAAAGGGAGCACAGATACGCAGTATTTT
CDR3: CASSLGKGSTDTQYF

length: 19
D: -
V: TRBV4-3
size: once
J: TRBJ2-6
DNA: TGCGCCAGCAGCCAAGATCTCACAGGTGGGGGATCTGGGGCCAACGTCCTGACTTTC
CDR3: CASSQDLTGGGSGANVLTF

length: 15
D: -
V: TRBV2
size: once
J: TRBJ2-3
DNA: TGTGCCAGCAGGAGACTCGCTTCCAGGACAGATACGCAGTATTTT
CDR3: CASRRLASRTDTQYF

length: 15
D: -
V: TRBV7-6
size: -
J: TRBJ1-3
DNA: TGTGCCAGCAGCCCTCAAAGGATTTCTGGAAACACCATATATTTT
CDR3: CASSPQRISGNTIYF

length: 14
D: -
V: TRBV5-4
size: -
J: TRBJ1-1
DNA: TGTGCCAGCAGCTTCCGGGACGGTAACACTGAAGCTTTCTTT
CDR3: CASSFRDGNTEAFF

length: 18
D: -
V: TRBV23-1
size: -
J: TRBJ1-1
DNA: TGCGCCAGCAGTCAATCTTGCAAACAGGGACCGATGAACACTGAAGCTTTCTTT
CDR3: CASSQSCKQGPMNTEAFF

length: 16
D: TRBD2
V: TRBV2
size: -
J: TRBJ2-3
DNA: TGTGCCAGCAGCCCTAAGAGCGGGGGCACCACAGATACGCAGTATTTT
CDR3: CASSPKSGGTTDTQYF

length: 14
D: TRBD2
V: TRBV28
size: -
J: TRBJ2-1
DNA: TGTGCCAGCAGCCGTAGCGGGAGCAGGGCTGAGCAGTTCTTC
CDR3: CASSRSGSRAEQFF